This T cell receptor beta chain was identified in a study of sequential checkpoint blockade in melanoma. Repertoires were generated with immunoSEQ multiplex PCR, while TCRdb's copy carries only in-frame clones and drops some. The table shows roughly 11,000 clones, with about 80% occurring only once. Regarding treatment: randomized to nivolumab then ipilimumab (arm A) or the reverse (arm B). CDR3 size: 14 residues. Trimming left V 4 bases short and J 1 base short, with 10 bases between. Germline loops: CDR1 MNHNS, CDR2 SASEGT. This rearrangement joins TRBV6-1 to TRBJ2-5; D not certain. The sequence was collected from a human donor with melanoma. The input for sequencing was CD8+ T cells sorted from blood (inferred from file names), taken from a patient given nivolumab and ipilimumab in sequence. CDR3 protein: CASSGLSVQETQYF. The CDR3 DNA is TGTGCCAGCAGTGGATTGTCGGTCCAAGAGACCCAGTACTTC.